This entry concerns a single TCR beta chain. The antigen is unknown. Germline V gene lookup returns CDR1 MNHEY and CDR2 SVGEGT. Trimming left V 2 bases short and J 4 bases short, with 14 bases between. The CDR3 sequence is 15 residues long. The authors isolated CD4+ T cells after around 9 days of culture. Participants completed two doses of the BNT162b2 or mRNA-1273 vaccine. Method: immunoSEQ multiplex PCR; TCRdb's copy keeps in-frame clones and lacks some. Of approximately 57,000 clones in the sample, about 81% were seen once. The data were taken from a study of vaccination effects on CD4 cells after COVID-19. About the study: Sequencing was preceded by expansion of antigen-specific CD4+ T cells with viral peptide pools in the ViraFEST assay. Post-vaccine draws lagged the second dose by a median of 72 days.

This TCR derives from a human donor who received a COVID-19 vaccine. The material was CD4+ T cells from PBMCs cultured without peptide, obtained after COVID-19 vaccination. The chain links TRBV6-2 or TRBV6-3 to TRBJ1-2; D is possibly TRBD1 (5 bases). In DNA, the CDR3 is TGTGCCAGCAGTTACGGAGATCGTGGGGGCTATGGCTACACCTTC. Residues: CASSYGDRGGYGYTF.